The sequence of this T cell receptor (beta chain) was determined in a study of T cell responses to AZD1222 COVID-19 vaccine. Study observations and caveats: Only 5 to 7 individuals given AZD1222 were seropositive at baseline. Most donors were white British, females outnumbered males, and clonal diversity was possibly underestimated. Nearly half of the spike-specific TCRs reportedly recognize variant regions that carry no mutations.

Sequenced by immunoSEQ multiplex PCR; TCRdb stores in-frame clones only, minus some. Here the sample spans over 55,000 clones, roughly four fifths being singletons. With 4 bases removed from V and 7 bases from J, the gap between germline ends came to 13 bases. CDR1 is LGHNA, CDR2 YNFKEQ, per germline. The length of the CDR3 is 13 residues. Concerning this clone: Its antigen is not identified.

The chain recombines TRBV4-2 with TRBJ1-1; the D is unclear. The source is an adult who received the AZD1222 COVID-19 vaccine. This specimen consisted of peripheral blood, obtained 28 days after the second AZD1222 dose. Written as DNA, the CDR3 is TGTGCCAGCAGCCGAGAGGGTGGATTTGAAGCTTTCTTT. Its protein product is CASSREGGFEAFF.